The entry below gives a single T cell receptor (beta chain) sequence along with its context. Its antigen is as yet unknown. The sample contains more than one DNA sequence encoding this CDR3. This entry comes from a study of shared clonotypes between healthy human individuals. General observations from the study: Sequencing depth was expected to influence donor clonotype sharing.

V was cut by 4 bases and J by 0 bases, with 9 bases left in between. The CDR3 sequence is 14 residues long. Germline CDR1 reads SQVTM; CDR2 reads ANQGSEA. Using immunoSEQ multiplex PCR, the repertoire was profiled, and TCRdb retains in-frame clones only, with some absent. The sample includes some 2,000,000 clones, almost 96% of them seen just once. Material: naive CD4+ T cells sorted from blood. Subset here: CD45RA+ positively selected. This TCR was sampled from a man aged 18 to 29 in good health. The V and J genes are TRBV29-1 and TRBJ2-2, with D perhaps assigned TRBD1 or TRBD2 (5 bases each). This chain's CDR3 is CSVAGTSNTGELFF. CDR3 in DNA: TGCAGCGTTGCCGGGACGTCGAACACCGGGGAGCTGTTTTTT.